The present T cell receptor beta chain was sequenced within a study of T cells after yellow fever vaccination. TCRdb re-derived calls from the 5' RACE reads in MiXCR, one entry per CDR3 protein. The sample consists of 230,000 or so distinct CDR3 sequences, less than 7.5% of them appearing once. The germline CDR1 and CDR2 sequences are DFQATT and SNEGSKA (reference sequence). Trimming cost V 6 bases and J 5 bases; bases outside gene matches: 11. The CDR3 consists of 14 residues. This clonotype was picked up a small number of times. The antigen is undetermined. Findings and limits, study-wide: CD4 and CD8 compartments shared a small share of clonotypes.

The TCR originated in a man in his thirties or forties who received the YFV17D yellow fever vaccine. This sequence joins TRBV20-1 and TRBJ2-7; 9 bases line up with TRBD1. This specimen was CD4+ T cells sorted from PBMCs, taken on the day of the yellow fever booster vaccination. Written as DNA, the CDR3 is TGCAGTGCAGCCCGGACAGGGGAGGCGAACGAGCAGTACTTC. This codes for CSAARTGEANEQYF.